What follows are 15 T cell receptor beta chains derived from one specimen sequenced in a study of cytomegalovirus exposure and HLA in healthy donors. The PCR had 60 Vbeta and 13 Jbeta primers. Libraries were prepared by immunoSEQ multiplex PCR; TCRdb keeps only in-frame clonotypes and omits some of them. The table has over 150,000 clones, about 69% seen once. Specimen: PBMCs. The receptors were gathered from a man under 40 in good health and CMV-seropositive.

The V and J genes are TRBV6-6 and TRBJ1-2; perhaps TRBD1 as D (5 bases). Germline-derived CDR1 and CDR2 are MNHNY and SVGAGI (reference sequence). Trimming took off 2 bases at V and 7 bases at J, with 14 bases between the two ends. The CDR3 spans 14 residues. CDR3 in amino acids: CASSYTRASSGYTF. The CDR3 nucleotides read TGTGCCAGCAGTTACACCAGGGCTTCTAGTGGCTACACCTTC.

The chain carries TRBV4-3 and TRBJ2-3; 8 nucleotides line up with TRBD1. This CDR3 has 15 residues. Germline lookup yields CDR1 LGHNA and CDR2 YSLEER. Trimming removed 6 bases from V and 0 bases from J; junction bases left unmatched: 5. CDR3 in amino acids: CASRTQGASTDTQYF. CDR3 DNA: TGCGCCAGCAGAACTCAGGGGGCCAGCACAGATACGCAGTATTTT.

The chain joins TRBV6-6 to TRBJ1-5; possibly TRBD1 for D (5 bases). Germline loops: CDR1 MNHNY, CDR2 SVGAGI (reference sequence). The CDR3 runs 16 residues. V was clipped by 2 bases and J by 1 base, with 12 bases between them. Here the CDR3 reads CASSYESRGSNQPQHF. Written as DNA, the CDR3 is TGTGCCAGCAGTTACGAATCAAGGGGAAGCAATCAGCCCCAGCATTTT.

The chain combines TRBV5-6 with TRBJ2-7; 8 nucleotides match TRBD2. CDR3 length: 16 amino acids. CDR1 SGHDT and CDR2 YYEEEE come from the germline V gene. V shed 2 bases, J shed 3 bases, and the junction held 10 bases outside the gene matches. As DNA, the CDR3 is TGTGCCAGCAGCTTTCCCGGGACTAGGCCTATCTACGAGCAGTACTTC. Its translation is CASSFPGTRPIYEQYF.

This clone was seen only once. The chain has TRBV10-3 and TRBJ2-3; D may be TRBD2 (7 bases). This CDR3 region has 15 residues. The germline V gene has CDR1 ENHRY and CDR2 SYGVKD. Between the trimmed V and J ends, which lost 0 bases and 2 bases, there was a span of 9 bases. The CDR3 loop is CAISESGGPTDTQYF. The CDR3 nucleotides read TGTGCCATCAGTGAGTCGGGGGGGCCCACAGATACGCAGTATTTT.

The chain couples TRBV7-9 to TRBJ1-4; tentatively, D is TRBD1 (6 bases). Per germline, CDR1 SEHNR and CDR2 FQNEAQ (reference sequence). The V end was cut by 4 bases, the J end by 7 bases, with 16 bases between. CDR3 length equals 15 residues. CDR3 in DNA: TGTGCCAGCAGCTCACAGGGTTGGTCGGGTGAAAAACTGTTTTTT. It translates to CASSSQGWSGEKLFF.

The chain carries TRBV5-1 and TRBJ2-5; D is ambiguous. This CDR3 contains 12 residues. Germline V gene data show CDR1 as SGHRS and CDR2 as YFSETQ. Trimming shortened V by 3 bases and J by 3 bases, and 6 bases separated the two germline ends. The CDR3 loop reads CASSSPEETQYF. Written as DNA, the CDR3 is TGCGCCAGCAGCTCGCCGGAAGAGACCCAGTACTTC.

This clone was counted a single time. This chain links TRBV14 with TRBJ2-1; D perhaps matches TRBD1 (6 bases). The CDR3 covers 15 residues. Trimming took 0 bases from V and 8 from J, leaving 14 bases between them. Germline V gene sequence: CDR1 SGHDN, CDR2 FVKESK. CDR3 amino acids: CASSQDWGRGDEQFF. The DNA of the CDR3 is TGTGCCAGCAGCCAAGATTGGGGGCGTGGCGATGAGCAGTTCTTC.

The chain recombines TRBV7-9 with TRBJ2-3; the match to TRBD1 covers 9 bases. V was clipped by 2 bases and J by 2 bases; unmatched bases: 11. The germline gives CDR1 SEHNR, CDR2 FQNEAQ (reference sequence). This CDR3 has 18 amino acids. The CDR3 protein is CASSLYPPGQGSTDTQYF. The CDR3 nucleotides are TGTGCCAGCAGCTTATACCCCCCGGGACAGGGTTCCACAGATACGCAGTATTTT.

CDR3 nucleotide sequence: TGTGCCAGCAGCACCCGACAGGGTAATTACGAGCAGTACTTC. Its protein product is CASSTRQGNYEQYF. This sequence joins TRBV7-8 and TRBJ2-7; 7 nucleotides agree with TRBD1. Per germline, CDR1 SGHVS and CDR2 FQNEAQ. CDR3 size: 14 residues. V gave up 5 bases and J gave up 4 bases; unmatched junction bases: 8.

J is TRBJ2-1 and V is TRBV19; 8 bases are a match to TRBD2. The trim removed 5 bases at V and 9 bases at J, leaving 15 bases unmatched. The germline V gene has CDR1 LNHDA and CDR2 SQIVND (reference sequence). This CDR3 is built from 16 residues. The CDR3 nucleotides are TGTGCCAGTAGTCCCTCCGGGACTAGGATGGACAGTGAGCAGTTCTTC. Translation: CASSPSGTRMDSEQFF.

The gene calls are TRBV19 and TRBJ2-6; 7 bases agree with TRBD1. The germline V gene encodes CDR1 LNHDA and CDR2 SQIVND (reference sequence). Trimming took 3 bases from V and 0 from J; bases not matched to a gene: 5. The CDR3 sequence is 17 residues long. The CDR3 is CASSIGDSLSGANVLTF. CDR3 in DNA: TGTGCCAGTAGTATCGGGGACAGCCTCTCTGGGGCCAACGTCCTGACTTTC.

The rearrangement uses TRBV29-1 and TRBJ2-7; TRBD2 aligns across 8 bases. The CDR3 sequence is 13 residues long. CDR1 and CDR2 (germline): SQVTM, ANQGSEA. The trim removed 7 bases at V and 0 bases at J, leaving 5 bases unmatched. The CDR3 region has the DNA TGCAGCGCTGGAGCGGGAGTCTCCTACGAGCAGTACTTC. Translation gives CSAGAGVSYEQYF.

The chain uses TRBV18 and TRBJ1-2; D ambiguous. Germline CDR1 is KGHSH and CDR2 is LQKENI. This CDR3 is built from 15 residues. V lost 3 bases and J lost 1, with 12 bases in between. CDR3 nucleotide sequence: TGTGCCAGCTCACCTCCCCCCCCACTTAACTATGGCTACACCTTC. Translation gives CASSPPPPLNYGYTF. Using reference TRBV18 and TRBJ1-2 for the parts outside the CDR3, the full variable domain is NAGVMQNPRHLVRRRGQEARLRCSPMKGHSHVYWYRQLPEEGLKFMVYLQKENIIDESGMPKERFSAEFPKEGPSILRIQQVVRGDSAAYFCASSPPPPLNYGYTFGSGTRLTVV.

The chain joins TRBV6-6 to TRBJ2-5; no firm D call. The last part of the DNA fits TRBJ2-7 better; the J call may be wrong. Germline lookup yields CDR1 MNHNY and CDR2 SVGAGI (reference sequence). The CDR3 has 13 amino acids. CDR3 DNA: TGTGCCAGCAGTCTGCGAGACACTTACGAGCAGTACTTC. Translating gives CASSLRDTYEQYF.